The sequence of this T cell receptor beta chain was determined in a study of blood T cell repertoires in COVID-19 (TCRdb year 2020). Regarding the complete study: Samples from collaborators originated in the United States, Italy and Spain and spanned both the acute and convalescent phases of COVID-19. A de-identified subject ID, COVID-19 status, age in years and sex were almost always included in the sample metadata. HLA class I and class II types, where available, came from metadata supplied by the sample provider rather than from assay-based typing. The material from the prospective study consisted of cDNA or gDNA derived from T cells, B-cell-depleted T cells, or PBMCs. The samples were drawn from the first 160 participants of the ongoing ImmuneRACE study and from 1,254 subjects provided by 6 global collaborators. Subjects who had been exposed to COVID-19, were actively infected with it, or had recovered from it provided the deeply sampled blood TCRbeta repertoires that made up the dataset. The repertoires were released in a freely available public database meant as a resource for research on the immune response to SARS-CoV-2. Study-wide findings and limitations: The quantity of clinical and demographic metadata differed by source and by participant and was supplied without curation.

TCRbeta CDR3 regions were amplified from genomic DNA using the immunoSEQ Assay, a bias-controlled multiplex PCR. Per the source publication's procedure: Within the assay, amplification of reference gene primers was used to estimate how many nucleated cells each sample contained. To quantify the absolute abundance of each unique TCRbeta CDR3 rearrangement, sequence reads were collapsed and filtered. For each sample, productive Simpson clonality was calculated as the square root of Simpson's diversity index across productive rearrangements. TCRdb mirrors the immuneACCESS table, restricted to in-frame sequences. Some clones are absent from its copies; in checked studies, under half trace to an unresolved V gene, and the reason for the others is unknown. That table gives V, J and clone size, and the DNA gave D and trimming. The sample records 26,000 or so clones, around 67% of which are singletons. Of the sample, more than 7% falls within the top ten clones.

This clone has more than one count but fewer than ten. Which antigen it targets is not known. No much larger clone is present one base from it, and per-base qualities are unavailable. The CDR3, from cysteine to phenylalanine, totals 19 residues. This entry keeps only the CDR3 DNA: 57 bases, framed from base 1. At the junction V is shortened by 0 bases and J by 3 bases; bases outside the gene matches: 12. From the germline V gene, CDR1 is KGHSH and CDR2 is LQKENI. Each collaborating institution followed its own protocols to collect whole blood in K2EDTA tubes. For TCRbeta analysis, collaborator samples were shipped as frozen whole blood, as isolated PBMCs, or as DNA extracted from either sample type.

The chain uses TRBV18 and TRBJ2-7; 12 central bases correspond to TRBD2. This receptor was obtained from a man aged 60 to 75 with active or convalescent COVID-19. The sequenced sample was peripheral blood. In nucleotide form, the sequence is TGTGCCAGCTCACCACCGGTAGGCCTAGCGGGAGGGGTTGACTACGAGCAGTACTTC. This sequence encodes CASSPPVGLAGGVDYEQYF.